A single TCR beta chain is shown here with its context. This sample is drawn from a study of shared clonotypes between healthy human individuals. Genomic DNA per cell subset filled all wells of several immunoSEQ plates. DNA input for the unsorted PBMC replicate PCRs was 300 ng, 25,000 to 35,000 T cell genomes. Sequenced by immunoSEQ multiplex PCR; TCRdb stores in-frame clones only, minus some. The sample has some 450,000 clones, roughly three quarters seen once. Those who donated were healthy HIV-negative adults, with no recent acute infections or vaccinations reported. The CDR3 totals 16 residues. V shed 1 base, J shed 4 bases, and the junction held 6 bases outside the gene matches. The germline V gene has CDR1 SGHVS and CDR2 FQNEAQ.

The chain combines TRBV7-8 with TRBJ2-5; 10 bases agree with TRBD2. Sequencing was performed on PBMCs. This TCR derives from a woman in her forties in good health. Some clones in this sample may be carry-over from other donors' samples. DNA for the CDR3: TGTGCCAGCAGCTTAGTTGTAGCGGGAGGAGGAGAGACCCAGTACTTC. Amino acids: CASSLVVAGGGETQYF.